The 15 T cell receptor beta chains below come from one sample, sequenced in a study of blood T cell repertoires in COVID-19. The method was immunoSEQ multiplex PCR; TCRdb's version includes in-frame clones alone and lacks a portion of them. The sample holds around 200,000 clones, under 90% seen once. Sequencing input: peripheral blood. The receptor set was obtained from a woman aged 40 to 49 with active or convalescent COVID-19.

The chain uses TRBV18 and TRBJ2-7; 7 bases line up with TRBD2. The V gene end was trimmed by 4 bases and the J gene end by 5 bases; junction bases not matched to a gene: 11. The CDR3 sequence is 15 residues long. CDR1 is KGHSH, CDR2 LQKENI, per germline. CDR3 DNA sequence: TGTGCCAGCTCACGGGAAGGGCGGGAGCTCGACGAGCAGTACTTC. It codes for CASSREGRELDEQYF.

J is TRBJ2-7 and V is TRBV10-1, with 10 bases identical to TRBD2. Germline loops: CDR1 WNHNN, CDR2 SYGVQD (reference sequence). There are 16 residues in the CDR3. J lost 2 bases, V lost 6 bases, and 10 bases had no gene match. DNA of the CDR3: TGCGCCAGCAGCCAGAGGACTAGCGGACGACCCTACGAGCAGTACTTC. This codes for CASSQRTSGRPYEQYF.

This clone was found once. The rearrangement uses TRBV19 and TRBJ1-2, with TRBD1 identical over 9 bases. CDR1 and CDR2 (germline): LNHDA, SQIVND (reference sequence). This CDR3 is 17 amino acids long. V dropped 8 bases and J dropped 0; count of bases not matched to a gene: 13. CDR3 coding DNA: TGTGCCAGTCTTGCCGGGACAGGGAAAGAGTCTAACTATGGCTACACCTTC. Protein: CASLAGTGKESNYGYTF.

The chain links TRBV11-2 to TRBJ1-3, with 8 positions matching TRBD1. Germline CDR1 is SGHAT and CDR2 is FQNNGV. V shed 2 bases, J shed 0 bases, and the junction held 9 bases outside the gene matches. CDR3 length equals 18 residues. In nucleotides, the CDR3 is TGTGCCAGCAGCTTACCGAGACAGGGGTACCGCTCTGGAAACACCATATATTTT. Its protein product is CASSLPRQGYRSGNTIYF.

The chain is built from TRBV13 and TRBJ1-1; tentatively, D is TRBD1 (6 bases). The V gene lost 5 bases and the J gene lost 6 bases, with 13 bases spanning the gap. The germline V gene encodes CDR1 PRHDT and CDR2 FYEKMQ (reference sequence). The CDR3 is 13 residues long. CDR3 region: CASSRGGGAEAFF. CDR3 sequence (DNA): TGTGCCAGCAGCCGAGGGGGTGGGGCTGAAGCTTTCTTT.

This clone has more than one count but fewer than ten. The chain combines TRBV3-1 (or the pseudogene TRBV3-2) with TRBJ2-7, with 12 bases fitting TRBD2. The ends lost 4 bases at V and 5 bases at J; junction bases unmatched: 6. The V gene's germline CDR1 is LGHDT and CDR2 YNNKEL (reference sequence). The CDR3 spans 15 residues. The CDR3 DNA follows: TGTGCCAGCAGCCGCCGGACTAGCGGGATCGACGAGCAGTACTTC. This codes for CASSRRTSGIDEQYF.

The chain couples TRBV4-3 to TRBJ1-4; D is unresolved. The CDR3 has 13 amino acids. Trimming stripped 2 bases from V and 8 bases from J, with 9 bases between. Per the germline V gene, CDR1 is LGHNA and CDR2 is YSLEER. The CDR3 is CASSQRGGEKLFF. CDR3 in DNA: TGCGCCAGCAGCCAACGGGGAGGGGAAAAACTGTTTTTT.

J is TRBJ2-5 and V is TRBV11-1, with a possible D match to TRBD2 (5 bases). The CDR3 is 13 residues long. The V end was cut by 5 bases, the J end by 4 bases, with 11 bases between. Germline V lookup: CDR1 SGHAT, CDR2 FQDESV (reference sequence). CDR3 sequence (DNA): TGTGCCAGCAGCCCGGCGGGCCGAGAGACCCAGTACTTC. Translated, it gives CASSPAGRETQYF.

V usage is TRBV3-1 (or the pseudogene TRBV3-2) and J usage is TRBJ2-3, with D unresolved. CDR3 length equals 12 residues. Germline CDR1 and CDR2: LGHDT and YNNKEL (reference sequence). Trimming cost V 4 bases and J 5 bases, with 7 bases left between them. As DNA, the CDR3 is TGTGCCAGCAGCCCACCCGGAGATACGCAGTATTTT. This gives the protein CASSPPGDTQYF.

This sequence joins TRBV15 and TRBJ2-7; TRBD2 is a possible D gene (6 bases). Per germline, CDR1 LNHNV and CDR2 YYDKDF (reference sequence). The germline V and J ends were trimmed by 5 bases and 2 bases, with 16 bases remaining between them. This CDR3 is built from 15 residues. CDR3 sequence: CATSVTGTGAYEQYF. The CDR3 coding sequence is TGTGCCACCAGCGTTACCGGGACTGGTGCCTACGAGCAGTACTTC.

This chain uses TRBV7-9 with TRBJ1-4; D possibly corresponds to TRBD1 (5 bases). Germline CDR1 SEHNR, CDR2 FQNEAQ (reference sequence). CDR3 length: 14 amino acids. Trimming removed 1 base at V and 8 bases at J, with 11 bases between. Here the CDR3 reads CASSLDQGSEKLFF. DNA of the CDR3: TGTGCCAGCAGCTTAGACCAGGGCAGCGAAAAACTGTTTTTT.

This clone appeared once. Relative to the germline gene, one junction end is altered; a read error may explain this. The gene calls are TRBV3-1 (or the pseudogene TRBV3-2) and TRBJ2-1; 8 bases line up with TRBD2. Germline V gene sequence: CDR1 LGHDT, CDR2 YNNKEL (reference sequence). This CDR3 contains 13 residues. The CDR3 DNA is TGTGCCAGCAGCCAGGACGGGGGGGCGAGAAAGCTCTTC. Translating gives CASSQDGGARKLF.

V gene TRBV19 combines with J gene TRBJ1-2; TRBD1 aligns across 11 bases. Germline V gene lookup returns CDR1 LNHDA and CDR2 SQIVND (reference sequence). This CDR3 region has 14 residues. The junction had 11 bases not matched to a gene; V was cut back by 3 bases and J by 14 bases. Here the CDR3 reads CASSMSAQDRGRTF. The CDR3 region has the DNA TGTGCCAGTAGTATGTCTGCCCAGGACAGGGGGCGTACCTTC.

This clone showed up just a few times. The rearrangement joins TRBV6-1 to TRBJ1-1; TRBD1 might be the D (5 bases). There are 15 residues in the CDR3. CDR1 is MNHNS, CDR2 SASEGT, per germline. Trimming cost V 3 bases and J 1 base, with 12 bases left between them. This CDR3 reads CASSDRAEKNTEAFF. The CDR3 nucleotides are TGTGCCAGCAGTGACAGGGCTGAGAAGAACACTGAAGCTTTCTTT.

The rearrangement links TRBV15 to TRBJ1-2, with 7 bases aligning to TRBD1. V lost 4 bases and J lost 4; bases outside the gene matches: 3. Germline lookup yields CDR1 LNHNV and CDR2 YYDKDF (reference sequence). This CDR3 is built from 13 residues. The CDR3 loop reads CATSIRGSYGYTF. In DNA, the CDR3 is TGTGCCACCAGCATCAGGGGGAGCTATGGCTACACCTTC.